This is a list of T cell receptor beta chains from one sample in a study of blood T cell repertoires in COVID-19. Clones were sequenced by immunoSEQ multiplex PCR, and TCRdb holds only the in-frame ones, with some missing. The sample consists of 25,000 to 30,000 clones, approximately 88% of them appearing once. The sequenced material came from peripheral blood. Receptor source: a human donor in a cohort sampled during active COVID-19. CDR3s include the opening cysteine and the closing phenylalanine or tryptophan. The order of the fields is J gene, D gene, clone size, V gene, CDR3 protein, CDR3 DNA. A D gene is named only where the DNA matches it firmly. For some rows the clone size is stated as once, few or many, or as a class when expanded; others skip it.

TRBJ1-3 - - TRBV10-3 CAISDLGSSGNTIYF TGTGCCATCAGTGATCTGGGGAGCTCTGGAAACACCATATATTTT
TRBJ2-2 - once TRBV2 CASSEVRGRELFF TGTGCCAGCAGTGAGGTCCGGGGAAGGGAGCTGTTTTTT
TRBJ2-3 TRBD1 - TRBV18 CASSMTGTGDTQYF TGTGCCAGCTCAATGACAGGGACGGGAGATACGCAGTATTTT
TRBJ1-6 TRBD1 once TRBV19 CASSAQTGGAYNSPLHF TGTGCCAGTAGTGCCCAAACAGGGGGCGCGTATAATTCACCCCTCCACTTT
TRBJ1-5 TRBD1 - TRBV18 CASSPQTGHQPQHF TGTGCCAGCTCACCCCAGACAGGGCATCAGCCCCAGCATTTT
TRBJ1-1 - - TRBV5-1 CASSSPPLAEAFF TGCGCCAGCAGCTCCCCCCCGCTAGCTGAAGCTTTCTTT
TRBJ2-5 - - TRBV19 CASSIGPEETQYF TGTGCCAGTAGTATAGGCCCAGAAGAGACCCAGTACTTC
TRBJ1-2 - - TRBV19 CASSPSFGFWGYTF TGTGCCAGTTCCCCCAGTTTCGGGTTTTGGGGCTACACCTTC
TRBJ2-1 TRBD1 - TRBV25-1 CASRRPGQGRAEQFF TGTGCCAGCAGAAGACCGGGACAGGGTAGAGCTGAGCAGTTCTTC
TRBJ1-5 - - TRBV7-2 CASSLRYRGQPQHF TGTGCCAGCAGCTTACGGTATAGGGGTCAGCCCCAGCATTTT
TRBJ2-1 TRBD2 - TRBV5-1 CASSPTPGGLNEQFF TGCGCCAGCAGCCCAACGCCGGGGGGTCTCAATGAGCAGTTCTTC
TRBJ2-1 - - TRBV20-1 CSARDQRWVF TGCAGTGCTAGAGACCAGAGGTGGGTCTTC
TRBJ1-1 - - TRBV7-9 CASTIKGREAFF TGTGCCAGCACCATTAAGGGGAGGGAAGCTTTCTTT
TRBJ1-2 TRBD1 - TRBV18 CASSPPSGQGRIYGYTF TGTGCCAGCTCACCCCCATCGGGACAGGGTAGGATCTATGGCTACACCTTC
TRBJ1-5 TRBD1 - TRBV6-1 CASSGTDRTSGNQPQHF TGTGCCAGCAGTGGGACGGACAGGACAAGTGGCAATCAGCCCCAGCATTTT
TRBJ1-1 - - TRBV19 CASSIAGSLNTEAFF TGTGCCAGTAGTATAGCTGGCAGTTTGAACACTGAAGCTTTCTTT
TRBJ1-6 - once TRBV25-1 CASSDVPYNSPLHF TGTGCCAGCAGTGACGTCCCCTATAATTCACCCCTCCACTTT
TRBJ2-7 TRBD1 - TRBV7-2 CASSLGQSPYEQYF TGTGCCAGCAGCTTGGGACAGAGCCCCTACGAGCAGTACTTC
TRBJ2-1 TRBD2 - TRBV5-1 CASSAGLAGADYNEQFF TGCGCCAGCAGCGCGGGACTAGCGGGGGCCGACTACAATGAGCAGTTCTTC
TRBJ1-2 - - TRBV23-1 CASSHARPYGYTF TGCGCCAGCAGTCATGCCAGGCCCTATGGCTACACCTTC
TRBJ1-1 TRBD1 - TRBV5-1 CASSKSVQGYMNTEAFF TGCGCCAGCAGCAAAAGCGTACAGGGGTACATGAACACTGAAGCTTTCTTT
TRBJ1-1 - once TRBV30 CAWTFLRGTNTEAFF TGTGCCTGGACCTTCTTAAGGGGTACGAACACTGAAGCTTTCTTT
TRBJ2-7 TRBD1 - TRBV18 CASSPGQGSVEQYF TGTGCCAGCTCACCCGGACAGGGGAGCGTCGAGCAGTACTTC
TRBJ1-1 TRBD1 once TRBV18 CASSPPGTGDRVPEAFF TGTGCCAGCTCACCACCCGGGACAGGGGATCGGGTGCCTGAAGCTTTCTTT
TRBJ1-5 - once TRBV9 CASSVDHGRDQPQHF TGTGCCAGCAGCGTAGACCACGGGAGAGATCAGCCCCAGCATTTT
TRBJ1-4 - - TRBV6-1 CASSEGQAELFF TGTGCCAGCAGTGAAGGACAGGCCGAACTGTTTTTT
TRBJ1-6 TRBD1 - TRBV3-1/TRBV3-2 CASSPQPTGGNSPLHF TGTGCCAGCAGCCCACAACCTACAGGGGGAAATTCACCCCTCCACTTT
TRBJ1-1 - few TRBV11-3 CASSDGGEAFF TGTGCCAGCAGCGACGGGGGGGAAGCTTTCTTT
TRBJ2-7 TRBD2 few TRBV5-6 CASSWTGGGLYEQYF TGTGCCAGCAGCTGGACGGGGGGAGGGCTCTACGAGCAGTACTTC
TRBJ2-2 - - TRBV5-4 CASSGPRGTGELFF TGTGCCAGCAGTGGCCCCAGGGGCACCGGGGAGCTGTTTTTT
TRBJ1-3 - - TRBV6-5 CASSSGGFSGNTIYF TGTGCCAGCAGTTCGGGTGGCTTCTCTGGAAACACCATATATTTT
TRBJ2-5 TRBD2 - TRBV10-3 CAISESSGVTQETQYF TGTGCCATCAGTGAGTCTAGCGGGGTGACCCAAGAGACCCAGTACTTC
TRBJ1-1 TRBD1 once TRBV7-9 CASSPSGTGNTEAFF TGTGCCAGCAGCCCCTCCGGGACAGGGAACACTGAAGCTTTCTTT
TRBJ2-5 TRBD1 - TRBV5-1 CASSSAGTGAETQYF TGCGCCAGCAGCTCCGCCGGGACAGGGGCAGAGACCCAGTACTTC
TRBJ1-1 - - TRBV18 CASSGNSNTEAFF TGTGCCAGCTCAGGCAACAGTAACACTGAAGCTTTCTTT
TRBJ1-2 - few TRBV7-9 CASSDSASVSYTF TGTGCCAGCTCCGACTCGGCGTCTGTGAGCTACACCTTC
TRBJ2-3 - - TRBV11-2 CASTVSFMAGTDTQYF TGTGCCAGCACAGTATCTTTTATGGCGGGGACAGATACGCAGTATTTT
TRBJ1-1 - once TRBV6-5 CASTLNGGKNTEAFF TGTGCCAGCACCCTGAACGGGGGTAAGAACACTGAAGCTTTCTTT
TRBJ1-2 - - TRBV4-2 CASSQVVEGTYGYTF TGTGCCAGCAGCCAAGTAGTGGAGGGCACCTATGGCTACACCTTC
TRBJ1-2 - - TRBV12-5 CASGLLGDYGYTF TGTGCTAGTGGTTTGTTAGGGGACTATGGCTACACCTTC
TRBJ2-5 - - TRBV29-1 CSVVGAEETQYF TGCAGCGTGGTGGGGGCGGAAGAGACCCAGTACTTC
TRBJ1-1 TRBD1 - TRBV13 CASSLRLTGGYTEAFF TGTGCCAGCAGCCTGAGACTGACAGGGGGGTACACTGAAGCTTTCTTT
TRBJ1-4 TRBD1 - TRBV5-4 CASSHRDRGDQKLFF TGTGCCAGCAGCCACCGGGACAGGGGTGATCAAAAACTGTTTTTT
TRBJ2-7 - - TRBV7-2 CASRKGGMTGTYEQYF TGTGCCAGCAGGAAAGGGGGGATGACAGGGACCTACGAGCAGTACTTC
TRBJ2-7 TRBD1 - TRBV9 CASSVEGTGVEQYF TGTGCCAGCAGCGTAGAGGGGACAGGGGTCGAGCAGTACTTC
TRBJ1-1 - - TRBV5-4 CASSTKTGTPEAFF TGTGCCAGCAGCACAAAAACAGGGACCCCTGAAGCTTTCTTT
TRBJ1-2 - - TRBV5-6 CASSLGLENGYTF TGTGCCAGCAGCTTGGGACTAGAGAACGGCTACACCTTC
TRBJ1-1 - once TRBV5-1 CASTPQGNTEAFF TGCGCCAGCACCCCGCAGGGGAACACTGAAGCTTTCTTT
TRBJ1-3 - - TRBV7-9 CASSTREGGNTIYF TGTGCCAGCAGCACCAGGGAGGGAGGGAACACCATATATTTT
TRBJ2-1 TRBD2 - TRBV5-1 CATQVGTSGDNEQFF TGCGCCACCCAAGTCGGGACTAGCGGGGACAATGAGCAGTTCTTC
TRBJ1-2 - - TRBV13 CASSLVPSKGGVYTF TGTGCCAGCAGCTTAGTGCCCTCCAAAGGAGGGGTCTACACCTTC
TRBJ1-2 - - TRBV14 CASSHVRGGGYTF TGTGCCAGCAGCCATGTCAGGGGAGGGGGCTACACCTTC
TRBJ1-3 - - TRBV20-1 CSASPGNTIYF TGCAGTGCTAGCCCAGGAAACACCATATATTTT
TRBJ1-1 TRBD1 - TRBV20-1 CSARTGGRAFF TGCAGTGCAAGGACAGGGGGCCGAGCTTTCTTT
TRBJ1-1 - - TRBV7-9 CASSLEGPNTEAFF TGTGCCAGCAGCTTAGAGGGGCCTAACACTGAAGCTTTCTTT
TRBJ1-2 - - TRBV9 CASSRQDSSFVNGYTF TGTGCCAGCAGCAGACAGGACAGCTCCTTCGTGAATGGCTACACCTTC
TRBJ2-7 - - TRBV7-2 CASSLVAYEQYF TGTGCCAGCAGCTTAGTAGCCTACGAGCAGTACTTC
TRBJ1-1 - - TRBV6-1 CASSDEPGFKPEAFF TGTGCCAGCAGTGACGAACCGGGATTTAAACCTGAAGCTTTCTTT
TRBJ1-6 - - TRBV19 CASSSPGNSPLHF TGTGCCAGTAGTAGTCCGGGGAATTCACCCCTCCACTTT